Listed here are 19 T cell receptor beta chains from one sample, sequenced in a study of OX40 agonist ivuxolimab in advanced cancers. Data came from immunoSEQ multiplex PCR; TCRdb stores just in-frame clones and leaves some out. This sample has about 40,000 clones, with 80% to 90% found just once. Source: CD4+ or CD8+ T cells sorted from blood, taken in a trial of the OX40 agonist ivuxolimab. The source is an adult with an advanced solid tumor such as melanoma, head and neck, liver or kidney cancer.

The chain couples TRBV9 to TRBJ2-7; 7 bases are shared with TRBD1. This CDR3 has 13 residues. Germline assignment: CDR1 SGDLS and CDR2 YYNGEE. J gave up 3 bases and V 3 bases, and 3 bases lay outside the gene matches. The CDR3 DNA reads TGTGCCAGCAGCGGGGACAGTGGCTACGAGCAGTACTTC. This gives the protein CASSGDSGYEQYF.

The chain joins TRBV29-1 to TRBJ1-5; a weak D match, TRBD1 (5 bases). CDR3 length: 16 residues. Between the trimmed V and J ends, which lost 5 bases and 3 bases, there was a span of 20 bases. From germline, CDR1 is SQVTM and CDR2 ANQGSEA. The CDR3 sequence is CSVTLEGSLPNQPQHF. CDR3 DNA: TGCAGCGTTACCCTGGAGGGGTCCCTACCCAATCAGCCCCAGCATTTT.

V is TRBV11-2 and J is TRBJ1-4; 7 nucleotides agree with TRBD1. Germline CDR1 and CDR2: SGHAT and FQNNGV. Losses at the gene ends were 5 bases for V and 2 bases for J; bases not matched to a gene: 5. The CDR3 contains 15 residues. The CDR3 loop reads CASSQPGQTNEKLFF. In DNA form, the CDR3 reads TGTGCCAGCAGCCAACCGGGACAGACTAATGAAAAACTGTTTTTT. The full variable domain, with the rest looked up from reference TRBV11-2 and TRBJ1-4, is EAGVAQSPRYKIIEKRQSVAFWCNPISGHATLYWYQQILGQGPKLLIQFQNNGVVDDSQLPKDRFSAERLKGVDSTLKIQPAKLEDSAVYLCASSQPGQTNEKLFFGSGTQLSVL.

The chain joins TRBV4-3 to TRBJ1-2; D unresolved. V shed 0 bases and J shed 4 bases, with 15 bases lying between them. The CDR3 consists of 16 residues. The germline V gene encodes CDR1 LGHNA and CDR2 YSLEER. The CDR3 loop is CASSQDSLDYPYGYTF. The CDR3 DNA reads TGCGCCAGCAGCCAAGATTCCTTAGACTACCCCTATGGCTACACCTTC.

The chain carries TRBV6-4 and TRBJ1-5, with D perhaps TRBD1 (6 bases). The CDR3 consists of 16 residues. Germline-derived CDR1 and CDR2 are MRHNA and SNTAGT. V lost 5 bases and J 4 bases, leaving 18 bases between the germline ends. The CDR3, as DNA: TGTGCCAGCAGTTCCAGACAGGCGCCACCGAATCAGCCCCAGCATTTT. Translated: CASSSRQAPPNQPQHF.

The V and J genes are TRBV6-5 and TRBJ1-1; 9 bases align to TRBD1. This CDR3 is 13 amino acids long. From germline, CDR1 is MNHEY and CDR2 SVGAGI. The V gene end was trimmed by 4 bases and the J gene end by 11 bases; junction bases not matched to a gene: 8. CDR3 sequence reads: CASSSGTGWEAFF. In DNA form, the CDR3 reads TGTGCCAGCAGTTCCGGGACAGGGTGGGAGGCTTTCTTT.

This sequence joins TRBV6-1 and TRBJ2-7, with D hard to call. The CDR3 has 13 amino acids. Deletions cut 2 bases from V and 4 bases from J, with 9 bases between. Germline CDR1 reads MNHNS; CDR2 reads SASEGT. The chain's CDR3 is CASSELRRYEQYF. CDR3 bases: TGTGCCAGCAGTGAACTTCGGAGATACGAGCAGTACTTC.

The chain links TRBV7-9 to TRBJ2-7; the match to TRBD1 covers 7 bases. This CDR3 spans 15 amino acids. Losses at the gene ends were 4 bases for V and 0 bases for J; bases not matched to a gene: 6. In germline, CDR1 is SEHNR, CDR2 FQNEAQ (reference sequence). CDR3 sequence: CASSSGTASSYEQYF. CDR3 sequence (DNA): TGTGCCAGCAGCTCGGGGACAGCAAGCTCCTACGAGCAGTACTTC.

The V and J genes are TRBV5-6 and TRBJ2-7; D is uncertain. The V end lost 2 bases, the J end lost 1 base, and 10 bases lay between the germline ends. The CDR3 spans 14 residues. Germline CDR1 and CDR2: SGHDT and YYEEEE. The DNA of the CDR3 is TGTGCCAGCAGCTTATGGCTGATTTCCTACGAGCAGTACTTC. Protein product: CASSLWLISYEQYF.

CDR3 residues: CASSRPSLAGVYEQYF. CDR3 in DNA: TGTGCCAGCTCACGGCCGTCACTAGCGGGAGTCTACGAGCAGTACTTC. V usage is TRBV18 and J usage is TRBJ2-7; the match to TRBD2 covers 11 bases. V lost 4 bases to trimming and J lost 3 bases; unmatched junction nucleotides: 8. CDR1 and CDR2 (germline): KGHSH, LQKENI. The CDR3 runs to 16 residues.

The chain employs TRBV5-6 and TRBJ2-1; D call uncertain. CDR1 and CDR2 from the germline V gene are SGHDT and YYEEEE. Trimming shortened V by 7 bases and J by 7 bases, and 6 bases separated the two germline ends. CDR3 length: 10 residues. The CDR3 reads CASGWNEQFF. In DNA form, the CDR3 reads TGTGCCAGCGGGTGGAATGAGCAGTTCTTC.

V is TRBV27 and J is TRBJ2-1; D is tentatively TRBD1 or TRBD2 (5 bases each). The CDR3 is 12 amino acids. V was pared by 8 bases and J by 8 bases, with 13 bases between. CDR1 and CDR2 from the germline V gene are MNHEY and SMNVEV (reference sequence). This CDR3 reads CASGTLRDEQFF. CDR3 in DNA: TGTGCCAGCGGGACCCTCAGGGATGAGCAGTTCTTC.

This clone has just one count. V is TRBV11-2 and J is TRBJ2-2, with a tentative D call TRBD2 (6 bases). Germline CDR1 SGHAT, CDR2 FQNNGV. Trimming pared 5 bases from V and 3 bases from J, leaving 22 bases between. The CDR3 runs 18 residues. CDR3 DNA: TGTGCCAGCAGCACCCCCGGGACCCTTCGGGGGTACACCGGGGAGCTGTTTTTT. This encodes CASSTPGTLRGYTGELFF.

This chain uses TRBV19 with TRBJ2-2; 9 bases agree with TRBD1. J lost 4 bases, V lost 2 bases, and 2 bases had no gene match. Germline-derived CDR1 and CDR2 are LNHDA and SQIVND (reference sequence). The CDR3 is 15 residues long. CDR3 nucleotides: TGTGCCAGTAGTATACCGACAGGGGGCACCGGGGAGCTGTTTTTT. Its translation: CASSIPTGGTGELFF.

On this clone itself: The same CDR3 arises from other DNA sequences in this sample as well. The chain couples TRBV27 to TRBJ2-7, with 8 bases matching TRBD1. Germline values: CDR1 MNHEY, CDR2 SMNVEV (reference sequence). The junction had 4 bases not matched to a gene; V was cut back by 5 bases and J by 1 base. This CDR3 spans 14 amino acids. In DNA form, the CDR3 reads TGTGCCAGCAGTCTCCGGGACAGGTCCTACGAGCAGTACTTC. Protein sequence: CASSLRDRSYEQYF.

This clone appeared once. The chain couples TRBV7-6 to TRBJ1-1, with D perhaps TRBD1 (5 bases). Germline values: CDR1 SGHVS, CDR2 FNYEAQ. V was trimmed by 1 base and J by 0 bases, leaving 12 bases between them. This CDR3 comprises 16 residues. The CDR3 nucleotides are TGTGCCAGCAGCTTAGAGGAGGGCAGGGTGAACACTGAAGCTTTCTTT. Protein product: CASSLEEGRVNTEAFF.

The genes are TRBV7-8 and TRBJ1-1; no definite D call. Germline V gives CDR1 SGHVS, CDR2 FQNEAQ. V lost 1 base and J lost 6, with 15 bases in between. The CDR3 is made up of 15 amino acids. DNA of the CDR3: TGTGCCAGCAGCTTAGTAGGTGGGATCGTCGCTGAAGCTTTCTTT. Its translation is CASSLVGGIVAEAFF. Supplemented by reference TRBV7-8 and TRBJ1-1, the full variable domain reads GAGVSQSPRYKVAKRGQDVALRCDPISGHVSLFWYQQALGQGPEFLTYFQNEAQLDKSGLPSDRFFAERPEGSVSTLKIQRTQQEDSAVYLCASSLVGGIVAEAFFGQGTRLTVV.

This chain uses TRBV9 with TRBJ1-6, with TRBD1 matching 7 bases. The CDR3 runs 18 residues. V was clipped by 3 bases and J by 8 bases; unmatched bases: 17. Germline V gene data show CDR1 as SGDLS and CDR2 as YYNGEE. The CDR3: CASSGGVPPTGWDSPLHF. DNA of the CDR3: TGTGCCAGCAGCGGGGGTGTGCCGCCGACAGGGTGGGATTCACCCCTCCACTTT.

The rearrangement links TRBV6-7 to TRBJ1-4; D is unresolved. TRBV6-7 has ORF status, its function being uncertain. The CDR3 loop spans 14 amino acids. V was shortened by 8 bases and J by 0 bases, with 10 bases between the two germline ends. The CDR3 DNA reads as TGTGCCAGCCTCGAGGGTGCAACTAATGAAAAACTGTTTTTT. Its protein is CASLEGATNEKLFF.